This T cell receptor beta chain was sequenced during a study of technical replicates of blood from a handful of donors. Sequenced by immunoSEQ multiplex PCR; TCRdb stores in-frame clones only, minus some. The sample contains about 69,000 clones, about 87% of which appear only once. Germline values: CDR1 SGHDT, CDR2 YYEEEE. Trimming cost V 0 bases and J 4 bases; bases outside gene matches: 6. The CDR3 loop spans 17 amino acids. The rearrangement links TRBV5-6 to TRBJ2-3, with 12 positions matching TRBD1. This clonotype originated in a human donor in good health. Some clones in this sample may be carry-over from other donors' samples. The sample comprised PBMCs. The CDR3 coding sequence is TGTGCCAGCAGCTTGGTTAAGGGGGACAGGGGGCCAGATACGCAGTATTTT. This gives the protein CASSLVKGDRGPDTQYF. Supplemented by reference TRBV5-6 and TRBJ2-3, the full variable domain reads DAGVTQSPTHLIKTRGQQVTLRCSPKSGHDTVSWYQQALGQGPQFIFQYYEEEERQRGNFPDRFSGHQFPNYSSELNVNALLLGDSALYLCASSLVKGDRGPDTQYFGPGTRLTVL.